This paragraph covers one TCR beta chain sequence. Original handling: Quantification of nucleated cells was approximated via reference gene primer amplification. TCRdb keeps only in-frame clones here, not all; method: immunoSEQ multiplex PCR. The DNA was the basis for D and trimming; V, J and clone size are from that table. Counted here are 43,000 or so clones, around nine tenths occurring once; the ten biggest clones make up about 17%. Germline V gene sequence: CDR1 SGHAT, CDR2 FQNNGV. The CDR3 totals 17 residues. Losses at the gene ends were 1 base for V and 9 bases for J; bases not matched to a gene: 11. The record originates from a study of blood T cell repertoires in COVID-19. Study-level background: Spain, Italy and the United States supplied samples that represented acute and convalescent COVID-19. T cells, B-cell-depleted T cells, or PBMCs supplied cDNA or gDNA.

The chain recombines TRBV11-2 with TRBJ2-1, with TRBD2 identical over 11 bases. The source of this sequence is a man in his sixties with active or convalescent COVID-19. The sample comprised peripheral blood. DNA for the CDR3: TGTGCCAGCAGCTTAGGCCCGCTTAGCGGGGGGGCGGGTGAGCAGTTCTTC. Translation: CASSLGPLSGGAGEQFF.